These T cell receptor beta chains were read from a single sample in a study of blood T cell repertoires in COVID-19. The assay was immunoSEQ multiplex PCR, and TCRdb's table has in-frame clones only and misses some. The sample carries roughly 410,000 clones, 70% to 90% recorded once. Input material: peripheral blood. The receptors come from a woman in her sixties with COVID-19, enrolled during active disease. Each CDR3 is given with its conserved first and last residue. A D gene is named only where the DNA matches it firmly. Clone size appears in some rows only: once, few, many, or a class for an expanded clone.

TRBD1,TRBJ2-3,17,TRBV5-1,.,TGCGCCAGCAGCTGGAGCTCCGGGACAGGGGACACAGATACGCAGTATTTT,CASSWSSGTGDTDTQYF
.,TRBJ1-1,14,TRBV6-1,.,TGTGCCAGCAGTGAACAGATTCGGGGGACTGAAGCTTTCTTT,CASSEQIRGTEAFF
TRBD1,TRBJ2-3,15,TRBV6-6,.,TGTGCCAGCAGTCCGGTACAGGGGGGAAGGGATACGCAGTATTTT,CASSPVQGGRDTQYF
TRBD2,TRBJ2-1,16,TRBV4-1,.,TGCGCCAGCAGCCAAGAAACTAGCGGGGGGGACTATGAGCAGTTCTTC,CASSQETSGGDYEQFF
.,TRBJ1-1,11,TRBV7-9,.,TGTGCCAGCCGCGTACTCTCTGAAGCTTTCTTT,CASRVLSEAFF
.,TRBJ1-2,14,TRBV19,.,TGTGCCAGCCACCCCGGCAGACTTAACTATGGCTACACCTTC,CASHPGRLNYGYTF
.,TRBJ1-5,14,TRBV7-9,many,TGTGCCAGCCTGGGGGGAGAAGGCAATCAGCCCCAGCATTTT,CASLGGEGNQPQHF
TRBD2,TRBJ2-1,15,TRBV5-1,.,TGCGCCAGCAGCTCGTTGAGCGGGATGAATGATGAGCAGTTCTTC,CASSSLSGMNDEQFF
.,TRBJ2-7,14,TRBV13,.,TGTGCCAGCAGCATCACAGGTTCTGACTACGAGCAGTACTTC,CASSITGSDYEQYF
.,TRBJ2-3,14,TRBV9,.,TGTGCCAGCAGGCTAGCGCTGAGCACAGATACGCAGTATTTT,CASRLALSTDTQYF
TRBD2,TRBJ2-5,17,TRBV6-6,.,TGTGCCAGCAGTCCTCAGGTTGCTAGCGGGGGGCTAGAGACCCAGTACTTC,CASSPQVASGGLETQYF
.,TRBJ2-3,13,TRBV29-1,once,TGCAGCGTGGGAGAATGGGGTACAGATACGCAGTATTTT,CSVGEWGTDTQYF
.,TRBJ1-1,13,TRBV28,once,TGTGCCACTCAGACAGGCTCAGAGACTGAAGCTTTCTTT,CATQTGSETEAFF
TRBD2,TRBJ2-3,14,TRBV7-9,.,TGTGCCAGCAGCTCAGCGGGGGGAACTGATACGCAGTATTTT,CASSSAGGTDTQYF
TRBD1,TRBJ2-2,15,TRBV18,few,TGTGCCAGCTCACCAGGACAGGGGGGCACCGGGGAGCTGTTTTTT,CASSPGQGGTGELFF
.,TRBJ2-7,13,TRBV18,.,TGTGCCAGCTCACCAGACAGGACCTACGAGCAGTACTTC,CASSPDRTYEQYF
.,TRBJ1-2,12,TRBV9,.,TGTGCCAGCAGCGCCGTTAACTATGGCTACACCTTC,CASSAVNYGYTF
.,TRBJ2-3,11,TRBV27,.,TGTGCCAGCAGTACGGGACTTCTGCAGTATTTT,CASSTGLLQYF
.,TRBJ2-3,18,TRBV19,.,TGTGCCAGTAGTATATCGACCGGCGGAACTAGTCACACAGATACGCAGTATTTT,CASSISTGGTSHTDTQYF
TRBD1,TRBJ1-4,15,TRBV7-9,.,TGTGCCAGCAGCCAGGGGGGTTTCTGGGAGGAAAAACTGTTTTTT,CASSQGGFWEEKLFF
.,TRBJ1-2,15,TRBV10-1,many,TGCGCCAGCAGGAGAAGGGAGGAACCACCGATATGCTACACCTTC,CASRRREEPPICYTF
.,TRBJ1-1,14,TRBV28,.,TGTGCCAGCAGTTTGCCGAACATGAACACTGAAGCTTTCTTT,CASSLPNMNTEAFF
TRBD2,TRBJ2-7,15,TRBV27,.,TGTGCCAGCAGTTTACTGGGGGGGGTAGCCTACGAGCAGTACTTC,CASSLLGGVAYEQYF
TRBD1,TRBJ1-4,12,TRBV2,.,TGTGCCAGCGGGACAGACAGCAGAAAACTGTTTTTT,CASGTDSRKLFF
TRBD2,TRBJ2-3,14,TRBV3-1/TRBV3-2,.,TGTGCCAGCAGCTTGAGGACTAGGGCGGGTACGCAGTATTTT,CASSLRTRAGTQYF
TRBD2,TRBJ2-1,16,TRBV13,.,TGTGCCAGCAGCTTAGTTCTAGCGGGGGGCTACAATGAGCAGTTCTTC,CASSLVLAGGYNEQFF
.,TRBJ1-2,13,TRBV6-5,.,TGTGCCAGCAGCCCGAGGGACTCCTATGGCTACACCTTC,CASSPRDSYGYTF
.,TRBJ1-3,15,TRBV7-8,.,TGTGCCAGCAGCGAACAGGGTCTATCTGGAAACACCATATATTTT,CASSEQGLSGNTIYF